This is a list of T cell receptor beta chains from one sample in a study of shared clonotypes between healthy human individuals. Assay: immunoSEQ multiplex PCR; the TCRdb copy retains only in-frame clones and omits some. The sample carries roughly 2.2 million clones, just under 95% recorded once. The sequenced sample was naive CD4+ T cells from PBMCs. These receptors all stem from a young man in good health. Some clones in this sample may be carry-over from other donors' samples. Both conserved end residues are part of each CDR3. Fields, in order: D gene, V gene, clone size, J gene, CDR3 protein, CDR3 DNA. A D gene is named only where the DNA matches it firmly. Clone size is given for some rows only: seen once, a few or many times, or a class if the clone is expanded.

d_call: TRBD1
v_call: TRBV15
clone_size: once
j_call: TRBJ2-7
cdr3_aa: CATSIEQGALYEQYF
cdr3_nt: TGTGCCACCAGCATCGAACAGGGGGCCCTCTACGAGCAGTACTTC

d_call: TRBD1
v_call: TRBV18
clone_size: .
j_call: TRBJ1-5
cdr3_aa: CASSAGTGNQPQHF
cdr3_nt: TGTGCCAGCTCAGCCGGGACAGGGAATCAGCCCCAGCATTTT

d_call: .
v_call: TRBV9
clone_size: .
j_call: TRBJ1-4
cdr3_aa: CASSVRGGEKLFF
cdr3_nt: TGTGCCAGCAGCGTGAGGGGGGGAGAAAAACTGTTTTTT

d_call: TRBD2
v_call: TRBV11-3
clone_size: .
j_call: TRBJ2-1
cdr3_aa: CASSLRTSGRGSYNEQFF
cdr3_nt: TGTGCCAGCAGCTTACGGACTAGCGGGAGAGGTTCCTACAATGAGCAGTTCTTC

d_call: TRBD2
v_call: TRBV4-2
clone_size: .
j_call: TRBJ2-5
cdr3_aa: CASSLSGQGGETQYF
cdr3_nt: TGTGCCAGCAGCCTAAGCGGGCAGGGAGGGGAGACCCAGTACTTC

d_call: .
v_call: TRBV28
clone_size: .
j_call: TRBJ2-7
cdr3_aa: CASRGLEYQLYEQYF
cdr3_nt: TGTGCCAGCAGGGGGCTGGAATACCAACTCTACGAGCAGTACTTC

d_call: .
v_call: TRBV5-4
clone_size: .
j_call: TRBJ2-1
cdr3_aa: CASSFGGGPGEQFF
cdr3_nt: TGTGCCAGCAGCTTCGGTGGGGGGCCAGGGGAGCAGTTCTTC

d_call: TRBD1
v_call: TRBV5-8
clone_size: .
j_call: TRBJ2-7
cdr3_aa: CASSAMGQGVGEQYF
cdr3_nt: TGTGCCAGCAGCGCGATGGGACAGGGAGTCGGGGAGCAGTACTTC

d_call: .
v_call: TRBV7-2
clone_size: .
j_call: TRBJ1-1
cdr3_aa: CASSLGLGDSKAFF
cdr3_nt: TGTGCCAGCAGCTTAGGCTTGGGCGACAGTAAAGCTTTCTTT

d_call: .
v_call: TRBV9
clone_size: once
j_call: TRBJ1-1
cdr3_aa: CASNAVGASTEAFF
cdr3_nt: TGTGCCAGCAACGCTGTAGGGGCAAGCACTGAAGCTTTCTTT

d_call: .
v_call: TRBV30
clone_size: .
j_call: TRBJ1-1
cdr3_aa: CAWSRGGTEAFF
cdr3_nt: TGTGCCTGGAGCCGGGGGGGGACTGAAGCTTTCTTT

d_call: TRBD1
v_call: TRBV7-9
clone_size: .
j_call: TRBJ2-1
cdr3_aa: CASSIRTGGSYNEQFF
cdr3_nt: TGTGCCAGCAGTATCCGTACAGGGGGGTCCTACAATGAGCAGTTCTTC

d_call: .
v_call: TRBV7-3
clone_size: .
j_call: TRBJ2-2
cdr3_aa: CASSLNPGYGELFF
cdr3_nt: TGTGCCAGCAGCTTAAATCCAGGGTACGGGGAGCTGTTTTTT

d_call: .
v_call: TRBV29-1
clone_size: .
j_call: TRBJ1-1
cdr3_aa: CSVGREGGTEAFF
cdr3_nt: TGCAGCGTTGGGAGGGAAGGGGGCACTGAAGCTTTCTTT

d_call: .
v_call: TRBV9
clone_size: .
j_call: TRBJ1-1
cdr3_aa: CASSPSGRLNTEAFF
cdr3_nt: TGTGCCAGCAGCCCGTCGGGGAGACTGAACACTGAAGCTTTCTTT

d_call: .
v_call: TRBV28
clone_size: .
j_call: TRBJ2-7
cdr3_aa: CATAMGGWGEQYF
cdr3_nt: TGTGCCACCGCGATGGGGGGTTGGGGCGAGCAGTACTTC

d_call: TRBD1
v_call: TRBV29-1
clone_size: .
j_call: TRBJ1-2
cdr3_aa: CSVKLSGQGDYGYTF
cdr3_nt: TGCAGCGTTAAGCTATCCGGACAGGGGGACTATGGCTACACCTTC

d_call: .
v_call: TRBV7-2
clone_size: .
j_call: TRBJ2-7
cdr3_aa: CASSLAGKDEQYF
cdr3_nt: TGTGCCAGCAGCTTAGCTGGCAAGGACGAGCAGTACTTC

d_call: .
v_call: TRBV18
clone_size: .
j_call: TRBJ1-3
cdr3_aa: CASSPAQGTGNTIYF
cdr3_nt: TGTGCCAGCTCACCGGCACAGGGAACTGGAAACACCATATATTTT

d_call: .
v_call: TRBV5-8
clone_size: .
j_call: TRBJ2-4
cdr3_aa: CASSFRFLGGAAQYF
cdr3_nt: TGTGCCAGCAGCTTCCGTTTCTTAGGGGGGGCGGCTCAGTACTTC

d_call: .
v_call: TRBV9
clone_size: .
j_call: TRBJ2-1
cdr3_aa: CASSVSTYNEQFF
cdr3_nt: TGTGCCAGCAGCGTATCGACCTACAATGAGCAGTTCTTC

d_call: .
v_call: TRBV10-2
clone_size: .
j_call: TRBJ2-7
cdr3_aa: CASGAIRGYEQYF
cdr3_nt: TGCGCCAGCGGCGCCATTAGGGGCTACGAGCAGTACTTC

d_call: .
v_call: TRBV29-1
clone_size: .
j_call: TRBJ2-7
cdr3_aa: CSAIFMKSYEQYF
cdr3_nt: TGCAGCGCTATCTTCATGAAATCGTACGAGCAGTACTTC

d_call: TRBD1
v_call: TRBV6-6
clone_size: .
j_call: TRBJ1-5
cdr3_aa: CASSDWTGPFDQPQHF
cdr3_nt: TGTGCCAGCAGCGACTGGACAGGCCCCTTTGATCAGCCCCAGCATTTT

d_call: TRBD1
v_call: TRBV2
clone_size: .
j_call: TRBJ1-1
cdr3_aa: CASSETTGGFRTFF
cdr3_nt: TGTGCCAGCAGTGAAACAACAGGGGGATTCAGAACTTTCTTT

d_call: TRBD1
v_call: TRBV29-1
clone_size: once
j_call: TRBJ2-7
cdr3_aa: CSVRVGDRSYEQYF
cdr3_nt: TGCAGCGTTAGAGTAGGGGACAGATCCTACGAGCAGTACTTC

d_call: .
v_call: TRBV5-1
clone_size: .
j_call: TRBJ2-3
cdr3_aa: CASSLGSTDTQYF
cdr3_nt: TGCGCCAGCAGCCTCGGGTCCACAGATACGCAGTATTTT

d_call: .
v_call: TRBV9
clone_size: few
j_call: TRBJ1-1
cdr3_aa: CASSSQGTEAFF
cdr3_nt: TGTGCCAGCAGCTCCCAGGGCACTGAAGCTTTCTTT